The subject of this entry is one TCR beta chain. TCRdb's table, derived via immunoSEQ multiplex PCR, lists solely in-frame clones and lacks some. The sample shows a few hundred thousand clones, about 85% of them seen only once. The sample is drawn from a study of blood T cell repertoires in COVID-19. Study at large: Acute-phase and convalescent COVID-19 samples originated in the United States, Italy and Spain. PBMCs, B-cell-depleted T cells, or T cells were the source of the cDNA or gDNA that made up the material.

CDR3 length: 15 amino acids. Trimming shortened V by 6 bases and J by 0 bases, and 11 bases separated the two germline ends. CDR1 is LNHDA, CDR2 SQIVND, per germline (reference sequence). The chain uses TRBV19 and TRBJ2-2, with D perhaps TRBD1 (5 bases). The sample comprised peripheral blood. This TCR derives from a man in his late teens or twenties with active or convalescent COVID-19. CDR3 bases: TGTGCCAGTAGCAAGAGGACAACGAACACCGGGGAGCTGTTTTTT. As protein: CASSKRTTNTGELFF.